The clone carrying this T cell receptor beta chain was counted at least ten times. Its matching antigen is unknown. Patients aged 18 to 65 had newly diagnosed hyperthyroidism of under 2 months' duration. Not enrolled were patients with uncontrolled infection, other autoimmune disease, pregnancy or lactation. The data derive from a study of T cells in Graves' hyperthyroidism and ophthalmopathy. Study-wide context: Staff took peripheral blood when the initial diagnosis was made, before any treatment began. General study results and limits: The model anticipated ophthalmopathy a median approximately 6.6 months pre-onset.

The CDR3 regions of TCR beta were amplified from RNA transcripts. The TCR CDR3 was amplified in a first-round RT-PCR using the HTBI primer set. TCRdb itself ran the multiplex PCR reads through MiXCR, one entry per CDR3 protein. The data show about 300,000 distinct CDR3 sequences, less than 30% seen once. Deletions cut 10 bases from V and 0 bases from J, with 9 bases between. Germline V gives CDR1 MNHNS, CDR2 SASEGT. CDR3 length: 12 amino acids. This chain connects TRBV6-1 to TRBJ2-5; D remains unclear. The sample consisted of blood. The TCR was taken from a man aged 40-49 years with Graves' hyperthyroidism that later progressed to Graves' ophthalmopathy. This CDR3 is CATSGYQETQYF. DNA of the CDR3: TGTGCCACGTCCGGGTACCAAGAGACCCAGTACTTC.